A selection of T cell receptor beta chains follows, all from one sample in a study of T cells in Graves' hyperthyroidism and ophthalmopathy. TCRdb re-derived calls from the multiplex PCR reads in MiXCR, one entry per CDR3 protein. The sample contains hundreds of thousands of distinct CDR3 sequences, 20% to 25% of which appear only once. Sequenced input: blood. The receptors derive from a middle-aged man with Graves' hyperthyroidism that later progressed to Graves' ophthalmopathy. The CDR3 runs from the conserved cysteine through the conserved F or W. D genes are given only for firm matches. For some rows the clone size is stated as once, few or many, or as a class when expanded; others skip it.

TRBV6-5	NA	medium-sized	TRBJ2-2	CASGPGRNTGELFF	TGTGCCAGCGGACCAGGACGGAACACCGGGGAGCTGTTTTTT
TRBV7-9	TRBD1	many	TRBJ2-7	CASSLGTGGYYEQYF	TGTGCCAGCAGCTTAGGGACAGGGGGGTACTACGAGCAGTACTTC
TRBV20-1	TRBD2	many	TRBJ2-1	CSASRTWGGEQFF	TGCAGTGCCAGCAGGACCTGGGGGGGTGAGCAGTTCTTC
TRBV7-2	NA	many	TRBJ1-3	CASSPLGVQKTGNTIYF	TGTGCCAGCAGCCCCCTGGGGGTTCAGAAAACTGGAAACACCATATATTTT
TRBV13	TRBD1	many	TRBJ1-1	CASSADRGSYMNTEAFF	TGTGCCAGCAGCGCTGACAGGGGCTCATACATGAACACTGAAGCTTTCTTT
TRBV20-1	TRBD1	many	TRBJ2-7	CSARSSGQGRYEQYF	TGCAGTGCCCGGTCCAGTGGACAGGGCCGCTACGAGCAGTACTTC
TRBV9	NA	many	TRBJ2-5	CASSVGVTETQYF	TGTGCCAGCAGCGTGGGGGTTACCGAGACCCAGTACTTC
TRBV6-1	NA	NA	TRBJ1-5	CASTSRPSNQPQHF	TGTGCCAGCACTAGCCGGCCTAGCAATCAGCCCCAGCATTTT
TRBV6-1	NA	NA	TRBJ1-1	CASRREDTEAFF	TGTGCCAGCAGGCGGGAGGACACTGAAGCTTTCTTT
TRBV19	NA	many	TRBJ1-2	CATHPGHYGYTF	TGTGCCACCCACCCGGGACACTATGGCTACACCTTC
TRBV5-5	TRBD2	many	TRBJ2-5	CASSFSGLAGGGETQYF	TGTGCCAGCAGCTTCTCGGGACTAGCGGGAGGAGGAGAGACCCAGTACTTC
TRBV10-3	TRBD1	many	TRBJ2-7	CAISETGGGLYEQYF	TGTGCCATCAGTGAAACAGGGGGAGGCCTCTACGAGCAGTACTTC
TRBV10-3	NA	many	TRBJ1-2	CAISEGDYGYTF	TGTGCCATCAGTGAGGGGGACTATGGCTACACCTTC
TRBV20-1	TRBD1	many	TRBJ2-7	CSAGTGGWFYEQYF	TGCAGTGCTGGAACAGGGGGCTGGTTTTACGAGCAGTACTTC
TRBV13	TRBD1	many	TRBJ1-2	CASSNTGTGVDYGYTF	TGTGCCAGCAGCAATACCGGGACAGGGGTCGACTATGGCTACACCTTC
TRBV2	NA	many	TRBJ1-1	CASSFEGMNTEAFF	TGTGCCAGCAGTTTCGAAGGTATGAACACTGAAGCTTTCTTT
TRBV12-3/TRBV12-4	TRBD1	many	TRBJ1-1	CASRVTGGGTEAFF	TGTGCCAGCAGGGTTACAGGGGGTGGGACTGAAGCTTTCTTT
TRBV18	NA	NA	TRBJ2-7	CASSPPSSRYEQYF	TGTGCCAGCTCACCACCTAGCTCTCGCTACGAGCAGTACTTC
TRBV15	NA	many	TRBJ2-3	CATREGRLTDTQYF	TGTGCCACCAGGGAGGGCCGGCTCACAGATACGCAGTATTTT
TRBV28	TRBD1	many	TRBJ1-1	CASEQGVETEAFF	TGTGCCAGTGAACAGGGGGTTGAAACTGAAGCTTTCTTT
TRBV28	NA	many	TRBJ1-1	CASSPPKQGRTEAFF	TGTGCCAGCAGTCCTCCCAAACAGGGTCGGACTGAAGCTTTCTTT
TRBV10-3	TRBD1	many	TRBJ1-5	CAISEWGGGSNQPQHF	TGTGCCATCAGTGAGTGGGGAGGGGGCAGCAATCAGCCCCAGCATTTT
TRBV2	NA	many	TRBJ2-2	CASMGDGGELFF	TGTGCCAGCATGGGTGATGGCGGGGAGCTGTTTTTT
TRBV12-5	NA	many	TRBJ2-2	CASGSWGDRYTGELFF	TGTGCTAGTGGTTCTTGGGGGGATCGATACACCGGGGAGCTGTTTTTT
TRBV28	NA	many	TRBJ2-7	CASNPAGFEQYF	TGTGCCAGCAACCCCGCCGGGTTCGAGCAGTACTTC
TRBV12-3/TRBV12-4	NA	many	TRBJ1-2	CASSRHVDGYTF	TGTGCCAGCAGCCGACATGTTGACGGCTACACCTTC
TRBV7-3	NA	many	TRBJ1-2	CASSLDRDHGYTF	TGTGCCAGCAGCTTGGACCGCGACCATGGCTACACCTTC
TRBV12-3/TRBV12-4	TRBD1	many	TRBJ1-1	CASTPGTVNTEAFF	TGTGCCAGCACCCCTGGGACAGTGAACACTGAAGCTTTCTTT
TRBV30	NA	NA	TRBJ2-5	CAWRDPGGTVKGYQETQYF	TGTGCCTGGAGGGATCCCGGAGGGACAGTCAAAGGCTACCAAGAGACCCAGTACTTC
TRBV13	NA	NA	TRBJ1-2	CASSTIQGTVYGYTF	TGTGCCAGCAGCACGATACAGGGAACCGTCTATGGCTACACCTTC
TRBV5-5	TRBD1	many	TRBJ1-2	CASSFLTGDYGYTF	TGTGCCAGCAGCTTTTTGACAGGGGACTATGGCTACACCTTC
TRBV6-1	NA	NA	TRBJ1-5	CASSVGDALNQPQHF	TGTGCCAGCAGTGTGGGGGATGCACTTAATCAGCCCCAGCATTTT
TRBV6-5	NA	few	TRBJ1-1	CASSYSDATEAFF	TGTGCCAGCAGTTACTCTGATGCTACTGAAGCTTTCTTT
TRBV6-1	NA	NA	TRBJ2-1	CASSEHSRKDEQFF	TGTGCCAGCAGTGAACACTCTAGGAAGGATGAGCAGTTCTTC
TRBV24-1	NA	many	TRBJ2-5	CATSDFAGKETQYF	TGTGCCACCAGTGATTTCGCGGGGAAAGAGACCCAGTACTTC
TRBV20-1	TRBD1	NA	TRBJ2-7	CSARESPGQGVREQYF	TGCAGTGCTAGAGAGAGCCCCGGGCAGGGGGTTCGCGAGCAGTACTTC
TRBV12-5	NA	NA	TRBJ1-1	CASGFYTGLGNTEAFF	TGTGCTAGTGGTTTCTATACAGGTCTCGGGAACACTGAAGCTTTCTTT
TRBV6-1	TRBD2	many	TRBJ2-5	CASATGRETQYF	TGTGCCAGCGCCACCGGGAGGGAGACCCAGTACTTC
TRBV28	NA	many	TRBJ1-1	CASSSPAGAPNTEAFF	TGTGCCAGCAGTTCGCCCGCAGGGGCCCCCAACACTGAAGCTTTCTTT
TRBV6-5	NA	many	TRBJ2-5	CASRLTRLQETQYF	TGTGCCAGCAGATTGACTAGACTCCAAGAGACCCAGTACTTC
TRBV29-1	TRBD2	many	TRBJ2-5	CSVEGRLAATQETQYF	TGCAGCGTTGAAGGGCGTCTAGCGGCCACACAAGAGACCCAGTACTTC
TRBV6-5	NA	NA	TRBJ1-3	CASSYVAGTGNTIYF	TGTGCCAGCAGTTATGTTGCAGGGACTGGAAACACCATATATTTT
TRBV19	NA	many	TRBJ1-5	CASSPRDGNQPQHF	TGTGCCAGTAGTCCGAGGGACGGCAATCAGCCCCAGCATTTT
TRBV7-3	NA	many	TRBJ2-7	CASSPVASSYEQYF	TGTGCCAGCAGCCCGGTTGCCTCCTCCTACGAGCAGTACTTC
TRBV20-1	NA	few	TRBJ1-1	CSARVTGRETEAFF	TGCAGTGCTAGGGTGACAGGTCGAGAAACTGAAGCTTTCTTT
TRBV5-1	NA	many	TRBJ2-4	CASSPRAGLAKNIQYF	TGCGCCAGCAGCCCCCGGGCTGGACTAGCCAAAAACATTCAGTACTTC
TRBV20-1	TRBD2	many	TRBJ2-7	CSARPSGRRAYEQYF	TGCAGTGCTAGGCCCAGCGGGAGGAGGGCCTACGAGCAGTACTTC
TRBV12-3/TRBV12-4	NA	once	TRBJ1-5	CASSLDFYQPQHF	TGTGCCAGCAGTTTAGACTTTTATCAGCCCCAGCATTTT
TRBV20-1	TRBD1	many	TRBJ1-2	CSASQKKTGLNYGYTF	TGCAGTGCTTCCCAAAAAAAGACAGGGCTGAACTATGGCTACACCTTC
TRBV6-5	NA	NA	TRBJ2-5	CASSYSVGETQYF	TGTGCCAGCAGTTACTCAGTCGGAGAGACCCAGTACTTC
TRBV12-3/TRBV12-4	TRBD2	many	TRBJ2-2	CASSAPGGSAGELFF	TGTGCCAGCAGCGCTCCGGGAGGTTCGGCCGGGGAGCTGTTTTTT
TRBV20-1	TRBD2	few	TRBJ2-7	CSASASGRAGEQYF	TGCAGTGCTAGCGCTAGCGGGAGGGCCGGTGAGCAGTACTTC
TRBV19	NA	NA	TRBJ1-5	CASSSRRKQPQHF	TGTGCCAGTAGTAGTCGGCGGAAACAGCCCCAGCATTTT
TRBV29-1	TRBD2	many	TRBJ2-5	CSVGGQGPGLAGDPKTQYF	TGCAGCGTGGGGGGACAGGGCCCGGGACTAGCGGGAGACCCAAAGACCCAGTACTTC
TRBV20-1	TRBD1	NA	TRBJ1-1	CSALGHRGTEAFF	TGCAGTGCCCTGGGGCACAGGGGAACTGAAGCTTTCTTT